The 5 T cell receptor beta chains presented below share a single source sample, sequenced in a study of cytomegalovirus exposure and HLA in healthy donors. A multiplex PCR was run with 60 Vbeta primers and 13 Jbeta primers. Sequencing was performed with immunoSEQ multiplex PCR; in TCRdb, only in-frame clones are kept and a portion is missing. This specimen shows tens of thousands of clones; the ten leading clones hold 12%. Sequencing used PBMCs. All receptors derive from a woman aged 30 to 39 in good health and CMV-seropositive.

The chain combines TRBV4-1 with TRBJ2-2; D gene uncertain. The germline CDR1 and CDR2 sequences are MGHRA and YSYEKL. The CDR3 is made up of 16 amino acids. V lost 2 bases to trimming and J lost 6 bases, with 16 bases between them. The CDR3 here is CASSQRGHGFPGELFF. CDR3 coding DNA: TGCGCCAGCAGCCAAAGAGGCCATGGGTTCCCCGGGGAGCTGTTTTTT.

CDR3 sequence reads: CASSLQGTGSPLHF. CDR3 DNA: TGTGCCAGCAGCTTACAGGGAACAGGATCACCCCTCCACTTT. V usage is TRBV5-6 and J usage is TRBJ1-6, with D perhaps matching TRBD1 (6 bases). This CDR3 spans 14 amino acids. With 2 bases removed from V and 10 bases from J, the gap between germline ends came to 13 bases. The germline V gene has CDR1 SGHDT and CDR2 YYEEEE.

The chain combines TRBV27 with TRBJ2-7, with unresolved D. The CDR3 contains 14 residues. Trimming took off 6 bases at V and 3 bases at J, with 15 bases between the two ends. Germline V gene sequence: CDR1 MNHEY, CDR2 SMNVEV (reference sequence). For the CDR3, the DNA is TGTGCCAGCAGACCCGGATCCGGGTACTACGAGCAGTACTTC. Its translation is CASRPGSGYYEQYF.

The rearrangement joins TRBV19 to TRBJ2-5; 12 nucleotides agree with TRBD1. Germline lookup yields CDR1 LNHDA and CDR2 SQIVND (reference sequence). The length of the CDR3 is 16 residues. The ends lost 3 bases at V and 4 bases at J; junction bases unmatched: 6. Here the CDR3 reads CASSISGTGGRETQYF. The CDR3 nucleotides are TGTGCCAGTAGTATCTCCGGGACAGGGGGCCGAGAGACCCAGTACTTC.

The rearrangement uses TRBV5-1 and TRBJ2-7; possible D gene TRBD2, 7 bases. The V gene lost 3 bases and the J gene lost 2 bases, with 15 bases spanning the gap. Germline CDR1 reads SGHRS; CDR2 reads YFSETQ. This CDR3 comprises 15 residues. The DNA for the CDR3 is TGCGCCAGCAGCTCCTCGATCGGGGGGCCCTACGAGCAGTACTTC. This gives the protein CASSSSIGGPYEQYF.